This TCR beta chain emerged from a study of blood T cell repertoires in COVID-19. Study information: There were acute and convalescent COVID-19 samples, and they came from the United States, Italy and Spain.

Looked up from germline, CDR1 is DFQATT and CDR2 is SNEGSKA (reference sequence). The CDR3 loop spans 14 amino acids. V dropped 3 bases and J dropped 7 bases, with 13 bases sitting between them. As originally analysed: From reference gene primer amplification, estimates of nucleated cell counts were derived. TCRdb's table, derived via immunoSEQ multiplex PCR, lists solely in-frame clones and lacks some. V, J and clone size were drawn from that table, and D and trimming were deduced from the DNA. In the table there are 99,000 or so clones, 75% to 95% of which are singletons. The chain employs TRBV20-1 and TRBJ1-6; D is uncertain. The receptor was derived from a human donor in a cohort sampled during active COVID-19. The sample consisted of peripheral blood. CDR3 sequence: CSASLAGRNSPLHF. The CDR3 coding sequence is TGCAGTGCTAGTTTGGCAGGAAGGAATTCACCCCTCCACTTT.